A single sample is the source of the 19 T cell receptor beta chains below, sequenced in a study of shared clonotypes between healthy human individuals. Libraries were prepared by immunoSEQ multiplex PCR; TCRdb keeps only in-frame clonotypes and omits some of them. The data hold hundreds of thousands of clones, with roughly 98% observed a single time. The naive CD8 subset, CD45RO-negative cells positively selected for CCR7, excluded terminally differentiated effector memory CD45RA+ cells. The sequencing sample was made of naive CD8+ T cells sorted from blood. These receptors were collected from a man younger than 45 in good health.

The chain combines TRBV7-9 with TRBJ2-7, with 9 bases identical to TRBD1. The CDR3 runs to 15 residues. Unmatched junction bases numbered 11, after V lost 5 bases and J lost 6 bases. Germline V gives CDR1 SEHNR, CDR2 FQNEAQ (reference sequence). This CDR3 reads CASSLLAGQGSEQYF. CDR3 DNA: TGTGCCAGCAGCCTGCTCGCGGGACAGGGAAGCGAGCAGTACTTC. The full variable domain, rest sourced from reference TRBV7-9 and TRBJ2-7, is DTGVSQNPRHKITKRGQNVTFRCDPISEHNRLYWYRQTLGQGPEFLTYFQNEAQLEKSRLLSDRFSAERPKGSFSTLEIQRTEQGDSAMYLCASSLLAGQGSEQYFGPGTRLTVT.

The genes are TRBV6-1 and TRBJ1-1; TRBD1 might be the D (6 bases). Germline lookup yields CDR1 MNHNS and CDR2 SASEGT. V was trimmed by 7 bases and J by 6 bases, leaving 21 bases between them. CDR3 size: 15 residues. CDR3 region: CASTSTTGKVAEAFF. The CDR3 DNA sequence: TGTGCCAGCACGTCCACCACAGGGAAAGTAGCTGAAGCTTTCTTT.

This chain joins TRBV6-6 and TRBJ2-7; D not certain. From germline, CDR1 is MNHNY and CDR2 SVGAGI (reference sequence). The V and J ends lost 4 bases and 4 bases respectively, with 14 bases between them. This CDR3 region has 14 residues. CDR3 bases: TGTGCCAGCAGTTTTCGGTCTCAGCAATACGAGCAGTACTTC. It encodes CASSFRSQQYEQYF.

In DNA, the CDR3 is TGTGCCAGCAGTTTAGTTAATGAGCAGTTCTTC. It translates to CASSLVNEQFF. The chain links TRBV28 to TRBJ2-1; D is uncertain. V dropped 2 bases and J dropped 7 bases, with 3 bases sitting between them. This CDR3 is built from 11 residues. CDR1 MDHEN and CDR2 SYDVKM come from the germline V gene.

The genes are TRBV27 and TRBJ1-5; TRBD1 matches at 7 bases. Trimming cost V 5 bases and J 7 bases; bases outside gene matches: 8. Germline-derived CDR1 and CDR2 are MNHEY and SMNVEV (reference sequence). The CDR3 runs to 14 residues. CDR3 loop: CASSPTGEWQPQHF. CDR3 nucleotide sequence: TGTGCCAGCAGTCCAACAGGGGAATGGCAGCCCCAGCATTTT.

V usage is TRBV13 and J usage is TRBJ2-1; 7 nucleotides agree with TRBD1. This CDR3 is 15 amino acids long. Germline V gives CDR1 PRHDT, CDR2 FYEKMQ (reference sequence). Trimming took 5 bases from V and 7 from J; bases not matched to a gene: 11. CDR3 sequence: CASSPPGTAVNEQFF. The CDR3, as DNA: TGTGCCAGCAGCCCCCCCGGGACAGCCGTAAATGAGCAGTTCTTC.

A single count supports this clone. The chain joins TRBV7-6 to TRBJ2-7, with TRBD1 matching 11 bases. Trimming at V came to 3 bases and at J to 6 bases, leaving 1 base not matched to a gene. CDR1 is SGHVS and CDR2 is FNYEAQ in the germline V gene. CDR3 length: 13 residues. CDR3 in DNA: TGTGCCAGCAGCTTGGACAGGGGGCGCGAGCAGTACTTC. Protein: CASSLDRGREQYF.

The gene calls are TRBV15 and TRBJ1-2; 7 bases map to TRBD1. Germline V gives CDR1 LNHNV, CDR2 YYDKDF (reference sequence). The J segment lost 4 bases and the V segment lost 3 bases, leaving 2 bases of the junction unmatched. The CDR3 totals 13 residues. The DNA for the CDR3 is TGTGCCACCAGCAGGGACAGGTCCTATGGCTACACCTTC. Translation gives CATSRDRSYGYTF.

In DNA form, the CDR3 reads TGTGCCAGCAGCATACACGGACAGATGAATCAGCCCCAGCATTTT. This gives the protein CASSIHGQMNQPQHF. The chain recombines TRBV5-5 with TRBJ1-5; perhaps TRBD1 as D (6 bases). CDR1 and CDR2 from the germline V gene are SGHKS and YYEKEE (reference sequence). There are 15 residues in the CDR3. V lost 4 bases, J lost 4 bases, and 15 bases lay in between.

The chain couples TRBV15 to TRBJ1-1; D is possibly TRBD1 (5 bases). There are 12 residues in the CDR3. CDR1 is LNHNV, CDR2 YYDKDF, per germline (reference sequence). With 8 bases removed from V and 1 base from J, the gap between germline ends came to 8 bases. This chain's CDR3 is CATGGENTEAFF. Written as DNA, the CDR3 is TGTGCCACCGGGGGGGAGAACACTGAAGCTTTCTTT.

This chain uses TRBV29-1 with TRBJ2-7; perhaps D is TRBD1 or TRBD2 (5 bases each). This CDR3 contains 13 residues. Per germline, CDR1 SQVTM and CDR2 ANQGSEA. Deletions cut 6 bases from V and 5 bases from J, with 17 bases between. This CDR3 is CSVRDGLRDEQYF. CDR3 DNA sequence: TGCAGCGTCCGGGACGGCCTACGAGACGAGCAGTACTTC.

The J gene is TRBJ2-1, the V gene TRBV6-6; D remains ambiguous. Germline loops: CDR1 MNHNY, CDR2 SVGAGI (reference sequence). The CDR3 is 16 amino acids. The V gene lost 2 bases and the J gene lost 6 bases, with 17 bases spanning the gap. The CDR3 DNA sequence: TGTGCCAGCAGTTACCCGGCCGCAAGCCGGCCCAATGAGCAGTTCTTC. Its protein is CASSYPAASRPNEQFF.

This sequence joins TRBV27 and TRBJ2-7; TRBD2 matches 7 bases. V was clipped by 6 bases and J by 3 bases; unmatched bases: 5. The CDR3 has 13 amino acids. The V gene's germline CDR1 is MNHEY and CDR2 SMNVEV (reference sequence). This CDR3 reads CASRRGGIYEQYF. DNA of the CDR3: TGTGCCAGCAGACGGGGAGGGATCTACGAGCAGTACTTC.

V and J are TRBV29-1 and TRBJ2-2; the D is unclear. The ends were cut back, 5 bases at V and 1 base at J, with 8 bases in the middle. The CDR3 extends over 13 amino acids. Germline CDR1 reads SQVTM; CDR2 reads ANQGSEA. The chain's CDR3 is CSVLVGNTGELFF. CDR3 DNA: TGCAGCGTTTTGGTGGGGAACACCGGGGAGCTGTTTTTT.

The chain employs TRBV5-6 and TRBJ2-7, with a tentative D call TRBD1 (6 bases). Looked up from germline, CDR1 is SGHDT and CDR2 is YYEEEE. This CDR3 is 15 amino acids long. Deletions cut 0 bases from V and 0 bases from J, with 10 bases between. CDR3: CASSLEQGLSYEQYF. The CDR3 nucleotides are TGTGCCAGCAGCTTGGAACAGGGCCTCTCCTACGAGCAGTACTTC.

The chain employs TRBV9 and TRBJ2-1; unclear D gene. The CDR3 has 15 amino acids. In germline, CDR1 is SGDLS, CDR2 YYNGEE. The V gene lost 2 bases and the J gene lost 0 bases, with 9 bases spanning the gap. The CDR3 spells CASSVVGVSYNEQFF. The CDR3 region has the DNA TGTGCCAGCAGCGTGGTCGGTGTCTCCTACAATGAGCAGTTCTTC.

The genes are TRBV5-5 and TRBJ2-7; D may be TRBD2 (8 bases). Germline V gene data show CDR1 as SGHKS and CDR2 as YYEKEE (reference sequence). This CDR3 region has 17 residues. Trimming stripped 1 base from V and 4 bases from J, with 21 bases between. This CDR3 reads CASSLPGGTDGRYEQYF. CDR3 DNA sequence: TGTGCCAGCAGCTTGCCGGGAGGGACAGACGGGAGATACGAGCAGTACTTC.

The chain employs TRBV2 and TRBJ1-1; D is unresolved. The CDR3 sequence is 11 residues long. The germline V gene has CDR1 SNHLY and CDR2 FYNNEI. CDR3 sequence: CVSRGWTEAFF. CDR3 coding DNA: TGTGTGTCCCGTGGGTGGACTGAAGCTTTCTTT.

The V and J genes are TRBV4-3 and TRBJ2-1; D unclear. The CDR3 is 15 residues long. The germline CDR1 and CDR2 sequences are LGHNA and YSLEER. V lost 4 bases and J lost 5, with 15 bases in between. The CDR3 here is CASSLSSHVDNEQFF. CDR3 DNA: TGCGCCAGCAGCCTCTCGTCCCACGTAGACAATGAGCAGTTCTTC.